Listed below are T cell receptor beta chains from one sample, sequenced in a study of T cell repertoires in cytomegalovirus infection. TCRdb analysed the reads with MiXCR anew, one entry per CDR3 protein. The sample holds about 180,000 distinct CDR3 sequences, around 15% seen once. The sequenced sample consisted of PBMCs. The source is a human donor in good health (CMV status not recorded). Some clones in this sample may be carry-over from other donors' samples. Each CDR3 is given with its conserved first and last residue. The size entry is marked missing in some rows and otherwise reads once, few, many or a size class.

CDR3 length | J gene | V gene | clone size | CDR3 protein
14 | TRBJ2-7 | TRBV28 | many | CASRRDRVLYEQYF
14 | TRBJ2-2 | TRBV5-4 | once | CASSGQVNTGELFF
13 | TRBJ2-6 | TRBV5-1 | few | CASRKGGANVLTF
16 | TRBJ2-2 | TRBV27 | few | CASSPGTNANTGELFF
14 | TRBJ1-5 | TRBV20-1 | few | CSAPGQGAGQPQHF
17 | TRBJ2-1 | TRBV7-2 | many | CASSSLGLANSYNEQFF
14 | TRBJ1-5 | TRBV20-1 | few | CSANPAGRDQPQHF
15 | TRBJ2-6 | TRBV6-5 | few | CASSRRVTGANVLTF
12 | TRBJ2-1 | TRBV18 | . | CASSPTGNEQFF
14 | TRBJ2-7 | TRBV18 | few | CASSPLLSADEQYF
15 | TRBJ2-1 | TRBV7-2 | many | CASSLDRQAYNEQFF
17 | TRBJ2-1 | TRBV6-5 | few | CASSYYWRDSSYNEQFF